The entry that follows covers one T cell receptor (beta chain) sequence. This entry comes from a study of blood T cell repertoires in COVID-19. The V gene end was trimmed by 2 bases and the J gene end by 4 bases; junction bases not matched to a gene: 9. This CDR3 is 15 amino acids long. Germline loops: CDR1 GTSNPN, CDR2 SVGIG (reference sequence). Some clones are missing from TCRdb's copy, which holds only in-frame ones; the method was immunoSEQ multiplex PCR. The repertoire has 120,000 to 150,000 clones, roughly 85% of them found once; the top ten carry around 3.3%. The material sequenced was peripheral blood. The V call is TRBV30, the J call TRBJ2-5; 8 bases map to TRBD2. The TCR sequence derives from a man aged 55 to 70 with acute or convalescent COVID-19. The CDR3 loop is CAWSKGSGVTETQYF. In nucleotides, the CDR3 is TGTGCCTGGAGTAAAGGTAGCGGGGTGACAGAGACCCAGTACTTC.